What follows are 10 T cell receptor beta chains derived from one specimen sequenced in a study of Ad26.COV2.S vaccination and SARS-CoV-2 variants. The treatment was: some 20 received Ad26.COV2.S at low or high dose, single or two shots; several received placebo; per-sample allocation not given. Samples came from day 63 after the first vaccine or placebo injection. Assay: immunoSEQ multiplex PCR; the TCRdb copy retains only in-frame clones and omits some. Here the sample spans roughly 270,000 clones, roughly 86% being singletons. Here the sequenced sample was peripheral blood, taken in a trial of Ad26.COV2.S vaccine versus placebo. The receptors stem from a person between 18 and 65 years old who received the Ad26.COV2.S COVID-19 vaccine or a placebo.

The rearrangement links TRBV6-2 or TRBV6-3 to TRBJ1-1, with D perhaps TRBD1 (5 bases). Per germline, CDR1 MNHEY and CDR2 SVGEGT. CDR3 length: 13 residues. V was clipped by 2 bases and J by 8 bases, with 12 bases between them. The CDR3 DNA reads as TGTGCCAGCAGTTACCCCAACGACAGAGAAGCTTTCTTT. It encodes CASSYPNDREAFF.

V is TRBV27 and J is TRBJ2-7; 13 nucleotides line up with TRBD2. With 4 bases clipped from V and 3 bases from J, the junction kept 3 bases outside the gene matches. This CDR3 is built from 15 residues. Germline-derived CDR1 and CDR2 are MNHEY and SMNVEV (reference sequence). This CDR3 is CASSYRTSGGYEQYF. The CDR3 nucleotides read TGTGCCAGCAGTTACCGGACTAGCGGGGGCTACGAGCAGTACTTC.

The chain joins TRBV19 to TRBJ1-2; D is uncertain. Germline V CDR1 and CDR2: LNHDA, SQIVND (reference sequence). The V end was cut by 1 base, the J end by 0 bases, with 15 bases between. This CDR3 has 17 amino acids. The CDR3 coding sequence is TGTGCCAGTAGTATAGTACAGACGCCGACAACTAACTATGGCTACACCTTC. The encoded protein is CASSIVQTPTTNYGYTF.

This chain links TRBV11-2 with TRBJ2-7; 7 bases match TRBD1. J was trimmed by 2 bases and V by 1 base; bases with no gene match: 11. Germline CDR1 and CDR2: SGHAT and FQNNGV. This CDR3 contains 17 residues. The CDR3 is CASSLVVGNRGTYEQYF. CDR3 nucleotides: TGTGCCAGCAGCTTAGTGGTAGGGAACAGGGGAACCTACGAGCAGTACTTC.

The chain recombines TRBV5-6 with TRBJ1-2; 8 bases are a match to TRBD1. CDR1 SGHDT and CDR2 YYEEEE come from the germline V gene. This CDR3 region has 14 residues. After removal of 2 bases from V and 7 bases from J, the junction contained 7 bases not matched to a gene. This CDR3 is CASSLSQGASGYTF. DNA of the CDR3: TGTGCCAGCAGCTTATCGCAGGGGGCCAGTGGCTACACCTTC.

The CDR3 spells CSSRSRAVGTQYF. DNA of the CDR3: TGCAGCTCCCGTTCCCGGGCAGTAGGGACCCAGTACTTC. The chain is built from TRBV29-1 and TRBJ2-5; no clear D gene. V lost 8 bases and J lost 7, with 20 bases in between. The germline V gene encodes CDR1 SQVTM and CDR2 ANQGSEA. This CDR3 contains 13 residues.

The chain employs TRBV6-5 and TRBJ1-2, with no clear D. The germline V gene encodes CDR1 MNHEY and CDR2 SVGAGI. V dropped 0 bases and J dropped 3 bases, with 11 bases sitting between them. This CDR3 comprises 15 residues. The CDR3 reads CASSYSKASYYGYTF. CDR3 nucleotides: TGTGCCAGCAGTTACTCGAAGGCAAGCTACTATGGCTACACCTTC.

V usage is TRBV29-1 and J usage is TRBJ1-1; the match to TRBD1 covers 10 bases. After removal of 7 bases from V and 5 bases from J, the junction contained 13 bases not matched to a gene. The CDR3 consists of 15 residues. Per germline, CDR1 SQVTM and CDR2 ANQGSEA. The CDR3 DNA follows: TGCAGCGCCGCCGGGACAGGGGCTACGGGTACTGAAGCTTTCTTT. It encodes CSAAGTGATGTEAFF.

In the case of this clone: A junction end diverges from the germline sequence, so it may reflect a read error. The rearrangement joins TRBV7-7 to TRBJ2-5; 8 nucleotides align to TRBD2. Germline V lookup: CDR1 SSHAT, CDR2 FNYEAQ (reference sequence). This CDR3 has 15 amino acids. The CDR3: CASSPREGYQETQYF. The CDR3 bases are TGTGCTAGCAGCCCACGGGAGGGGTACCAAGAGACCCAGTACTTC.

V gene TRBV2 combines with J gene TRBJ1-2, with D possibly matching TRBD1 (5 bases). The germline CDR1 and CDR2 sequences are SNHLY and FYNNEI. CDR3 length: 14 residues. With 4 bases removed from V and 4 bases from J, the gap between germline ends came to 13 bases. The chain's CDR3 is CASSGQGLLYGYTF. The CDR3 nucleotides are TGTGCCAGCAGTGGCCAGGGATTGCTCTATGGCTACACCTTC.